The source of this TCR beta chain is a study of T cells after yellow fever vaccination. This clonotype has a handful of counts. One entry per CDR3 protein, called by TCRdb with MiXCR from the 5' RACE reads. The data hold about 85,000 distinct CDR3 sequences, with roughly 14% observed a single time. Study-level points and caveats: Weaker, the secondary response had a peak occurring faster, on day 5 versus 15. Clones from primary vaccination mostly reappeared after the booster (approximately 95% CD4, under 90% CD8). Bulk-population clonotypes that are abundant could appear as contaminants in FACS-sorted repertoires.

The CDR3 consists of 16 residues. Per germline, CDR1 LNHDA and CDR2 SQIVND (reference sequence). J lost 2 bases, V lost 0 bases, and 4 bases had no gene match. Sequencing was performed on CD8+ T cells not binding an NS4B(214-222) dextramer, sorted from PBMCs, taken approximately 22 days after the first yellow fever vaccination. This TCR was recovered from a man aged 18 to 35 who received the YFV17D yellow fever vaccine. This chain links TRBV19 with TRBJ2-1; 7 bases match TRBD1. This CDR3 is CASSIDHRGAYNEQFF. The CDR3 DNA reads as TGTGCCAGTAGTATAGACCACAGGGGAGCCTACAATGAGCAGTTCTTC.